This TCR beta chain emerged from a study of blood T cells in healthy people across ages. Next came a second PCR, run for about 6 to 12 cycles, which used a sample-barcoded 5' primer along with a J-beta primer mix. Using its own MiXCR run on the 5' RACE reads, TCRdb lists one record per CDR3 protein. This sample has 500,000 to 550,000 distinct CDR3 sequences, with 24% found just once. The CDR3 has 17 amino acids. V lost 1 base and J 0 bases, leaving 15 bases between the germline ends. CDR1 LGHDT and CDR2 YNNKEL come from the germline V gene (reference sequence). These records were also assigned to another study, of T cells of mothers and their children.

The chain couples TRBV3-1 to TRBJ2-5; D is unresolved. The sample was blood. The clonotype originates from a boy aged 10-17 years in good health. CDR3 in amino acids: CASSQGSLLQYQETQYF. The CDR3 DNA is TGTGCCAGCAGCCAAGGATCGCTCCTACAGTACCAAGAGACCCAGTACTTC.